A selection of T cell receptor beta chains follows, all from one sample in a study of cytomegalovirus exposure and HLA in healthy donors. The method was immunoSEQ multiplex PCR; TCRdb's version includes in-frame clones alone and lacks a portion of them. The table lists approximately 190,000 clones, approximately 78% of them singletons, with roughly 0.8% in the top ten. Sequencing used PBMCs. All receptors come from a woman in her late teens or twenties in good health and CMV-seronegative. CDR3s include the opening cysteine and the closing phenylalanine or tryptophan. The D gene is left open where the match is weak. Rows may omit the clone size; those that give it use once, few, many or a size class.

J	size	V	D	CDR3	DNA
TRBJ1-1	-	TRBV21-1	-	CASSEGPEAFF	TGTGCCAGCAGCGAGGGTCCTGAAGCTTTCTTT
TRBJ2-7	-	TRBV6-5	-	CASSYSLGAGSYEQYF	TGTGCCAGCAGTTACTCTTTAGGGGCAGGGTCCTACGAGCAGTACTTC
TRBJ1-1	-	TRBV18	-	CASSPTGMNTEAFF	TGTGCCAGCTCTCCGACGGGTATGAACACTGAAGCTTTCTTT
TRBJ1-4	-	TRBV4-2	TRBD1	CASSEGQGVFNEKLFF	TGTGCCAGCAGCGAGGGACAGGGCGTTTTTAATGAAAAACTGTTTTTT
TRBJ2-7	-	TRBV14	-	CASSLGWGTIYEQYF	TGTGCCAGCAGCCTTGGCTGGGGGACAATTTACGAGCAGTACTTC
TRBJ1-1	-	TRBV5-1	-	CASSSGGGEDTEAFF	TGCGCCAGCAGCTCGGGTGGGGGGGAGGACACTGAAGCTTTCTTT
TRBJ2-2	-	TRBV5-6	-	CASSYAPGLNTGELFF	TGTGCCAGCAGCTACGCTCCCGGTCTGAACACCGGGGAGCTGTTTTTT
TRBJ2-2	-	TRBV6-1	TRBD1	CASRSDRVVTGELFF	TGTGCCAGCAGGTCGGACAGGGTCGTCACCGGGGAGCTGTTTTTT
TRBJ2-7	-	TRBV30	-	CAWSVTQYGGEQYF	TGTGCCTGGAGTGTAACACAGTATGGGGGGGAGCAGTACTTC
TRBJ2-7	-	TRBV28	-	CASSFGGRYEQYF	TGTGCCAGCAGTTTTGGGGGCCGATACGAGCAGTACTTC
TRBJ1-2	-	TRBV30	TRBD1	CAWSSLTDSPRYRGPPSNYGYTF	TGTGCCTGGAGTTCCTTGACTGACAGTCCGCGATACAGGGGGCCTCCTTCTAACTATGGCTACACCTTC
TRBJ1-2	-	TRBV20-1	TRBD1	CRGTGSYGYTF	TGCAGGGGGACAGGGAGCTATGGCTACACCTTC
TRBJ1-5	-	TRBV7-9	-	CASSLEGLGQGPQMAQHF	TGTGCCAGCAGCTTAGAAGGGTTGGGGCAGGGGCCCCAAATGGCCCAGCATTTT
TRBJ2-2	-	TRBV30	-	CAWDGANTGELFF	TGTGCCTGGGACGGGGCGAACACCGGGGAGCTGTTTTTT
TRBJ2-7	-	TRBV19	-	CASSIEWAGSYEQYF	TGTGCCAGTAGTATCGAATGGGCAGGTTCCTACGAGCAGTACTTC
TRBJ2-7	-	TRBV5-6	-	CASSLDQGRIPYEQYF	TGTGCCAGCAGCTTGGATCAGGGAAGAATTCCTTACGAGCAGTACTTC
TRBJ1-2	-	TRBV25-1	TRBD1	CASSDPNRGGYTF	TGTGCCAGCAGTGATCCCAACAGGGGAGGCTACACCTTC
TRBJ2-3	-	TRBV28	TRBD2	CASSLYGTSGTSTDTQYF	TGTGCCAGCAGTTTATATGGGACTAGCGGAACTAGCACAGATACGCAGTATTTT
TRBJ1-4	-	TRBV5-1	-	CASSLNGWSNEKLFF	TGCGCCAGCAGCTTAAACGGTTGGAGTAATGAAAAACTGTTTTTT
TRBJ1-1	-	TRBV7-8	TRBD1	CASSQHRSGQRTEAFF	TGTGCCAGCAGCCAACATCGCTCGGGACAGAGGACTGAAGCTTTCTTT
TRBJ1-5	once	TRBV7-8	-	CASSLTALNQPQHF	TGTGCCAGCAGCTTGACAGCCCTGAATCAGCCCCAGCATTTT
TRBJ2-5	-	TRBV4-1	-	CASSLTGLETQYF	TGCGCCAGCAGCCTAACGGGACTGGAGACCCAGTACTTC
TRBJ1-2	-	TRBV18	TRBD1	CASSPPFGQGAGYTF	TGTGCCAGCTCACCACCTTTCGGACAGGGTGCTGGCTACACCTTC
TRBJ2-7	-	TRBV2	TRBD2	CASSEAFTVAGGSYEQYF	TGTGCCAGCAGTGAAGCCTTCACAGTAGCGGGGGGCTCCTACGAGCAGTACTTC
TRBJ2-7	-	TRBV11-2	-	CASSLDRDSSYEQYF	TGTGCCAGCAGCTTAGATCGGGACTCCTCCTACGAGCAGTACTTC
TRBJ1-1	-	TRBV5-1	TRBD1	CASSLGGLNTEAFF	TGCGCCAGCAGCTTAGGGGGCTTGAACACTGAAGCTTTCTTT
TRBJ2-7	-	TRBV5-1	TRBD2	CASSLSGGREQYF	TGCGCCAGCAGCTTGAGCGGGGGACGGGAGCAGTACTTC
TRBJ2-1	-	TRBV11-2	-	CASSLGGGLNNEQFF	TGTGCCAGCAGCTTAGGTGGGGGACTCAACAATGAGCAGTTCTTC
TRBJ1-1	few	TRBV10-3	TRBD1	CAISDNGQGAKAFF	TGTGCCATCAGTGATAACGGGCAGGGGGCGAAAGCTTTCTTT
TRBJ2-5	-	TRBV9	TRBD1	CASSVEATGGETQYF	TGTGCCAGCAGCGTAGAGGCAACAGGGGGGGAGACCCAGTACTTC
TRBJ2-7	-	TRBV30	TRBD2	CAWSSVGTRLYEQYF	TGTGCCTGGAGTAGTGTGGGGACTAGACTCTACGAGCAGTACTTC
TRBJ1-3	-	TRBV5-1	TRBD1	CASSLLDRGSGNTIYF	TGCGCCAGCAGCCTCCTGGACAGGGGCTCTGGAAACACCATATATTTT
TRBJ1-1	-	TRBV25-1	-	CATQTGTEAFF	TGTGCCACGCAAACCGGGACTGAAGCTTTCTTT
TRBJ1-1	-	TRBV7-2	-	CASSLEGPGSWGLTTEAFF	TGTGCCAGCAGCTTAGAGGGGCCAGGGAGTTGGGGGCTTACGACTGAAGCTTTCTTT
TRBJ2-1	-	TRBV4-2	-	CASSQNYNSYNEQFF	TGTGCCAGCAGCCAGAACTACAACTCCTACAATGAGCAGTTCTTC
TRBJ2-3	-	TRBV27	-	CASSLWAGATTDTQYF	TGTGCCAGCAGTTTATGGGCAGGGGCGACCACAGATACGCAGTATTTT
TRBJ1-1	-	TRBV29-1	-	CSVGQDHTNTEAFF	TGCAGCGTTGGACAGGATCACACTAACACTGAAGCTTTCTTT
TRBJ2-7	-	TRBV10-3	-	CATRSGGRREGPYEQYF	TGTGCCACCCGCTCGGGGGGCCGACGCGAGGGGCCCTACGAGCAGTACTTC
TRBJ2-5	-	TRBV11-2	TRBD2	CASSLLAAPYEETQYF	TGTGCCAGCAGCCTACTAGCGGCACCATACGAAGAGACCCAGTACTTC
TRBJ1-2	-	TRBV5-1	-	CASSLAPRGGDYGYTF	TGCGCCAGCAGCTTGGCCCCACGGGGAGGTGACTATGGCTACACCTTC
TRBJ1-2	-	TRBV9	-	CASSVGGEDYGYTF	TGTGCCAGCAGCGTAGGGGGGGAGGACTATGGCTACACCTTC